These 4 T cell receptor beta chains were all obtained from the same sample, sequenced in a study of blood T cells in healthy people across ages. A second PCR, run for roughly 6 to 11 cycles, used a sample-barcoded 5' primer plus a J-beta primer mix. From the 5' RACE reads, TCRdb called clonotypes with MiXCR, one entry per CDR3 protein. The table records 600,000 to 800,000 distinct CDR3 sequences, about 50% of them present only once. The sequenced sample consisted of blood. Receptors originate from a woman aged 80 or over in good health.

This clonotype has just one count. The chain combines TRBV28 with TRBJ2-1, with D perhaps TRBD2 (7 bases). The CDR3 extends over 16 amino acids. Trimming removed 8 bases from V and 6 bases from J, with 23 bases in between. Germline CDR1 MDHEN, CDR2 SYDVKM. CDR3 sequence reads: CASPPGASGVLNEQFF. CDR3 sequence (DNA): TGTGCCAGCCCGCCAGGGGCTAGCGGAGTCCTCAATGAGCAGTTCTTC.

This clonotype was detected only a few times. This chain uses TRBV5-1 with TRBJ1-6, with 7 bases matching TRBD1. The CDR3 has 15 amino acids. Germline assignment: CDR1 SGHRS and CDR2 YFSETQ. Trimming took 1 base from V and 7 from J; bases not matched to a gene: 5. CDR3 coding DNA: TGCGCCAGCAGCTTGACAGGGGAGTTGAATTCACCCCTCCACTTT. This encodes CASSLTGELNSPLHF.

Worth noting for this clonotype: This sequence may be a read error, since a much larger clone differs from it by one base. DNA of the CDR3: TGTGCCAGCAGCCTCGACTACAATGGGCAGTTCTTC. The encoded protein is CASSLDYNGQFF. The chain is built from TRBV7-2 and TRBJ2-1; possible D gene TRBD2, 5 bases. The CDR3 consists of 12 residues. CDR1 is SGHTA and CDR2 is FQGNSA in the germline V gene.

The chain joins TRBV28 to TRBJ1-2, with 11 bases identical to TRBD1. Per germline, CDR1 MDHEN and CDR2 SYDVKM. The ends lost 6 bases at V and 7 bases at J; junction bases unmatched: 4. The CDR3 is 13 residues long. The CDR3 loop reads CASRRDRGGGYTF. The DNA for the CDR3 is TGTGCCAGCAGACGGGACAGGGGGGGTGGCTACACCTTC.